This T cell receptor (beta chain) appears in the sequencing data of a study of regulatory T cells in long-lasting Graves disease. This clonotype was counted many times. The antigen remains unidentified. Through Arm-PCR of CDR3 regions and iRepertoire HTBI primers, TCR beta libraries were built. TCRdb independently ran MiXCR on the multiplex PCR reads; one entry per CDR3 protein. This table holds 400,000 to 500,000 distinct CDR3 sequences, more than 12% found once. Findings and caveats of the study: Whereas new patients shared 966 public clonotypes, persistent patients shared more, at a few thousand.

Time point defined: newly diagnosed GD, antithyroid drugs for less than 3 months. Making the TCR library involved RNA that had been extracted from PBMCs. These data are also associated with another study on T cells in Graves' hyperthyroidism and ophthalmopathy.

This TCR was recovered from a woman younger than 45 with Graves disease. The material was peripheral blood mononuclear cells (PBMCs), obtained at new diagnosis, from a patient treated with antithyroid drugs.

CDR3 coding DNA: TGCAGTGCTAGCCCCCTTGGACAGGGATTTGCGTACTATGGCTACACCTTC. Translating it yields CSASPLGQGFAYYGYTF. V gene TRBV20-1 combines with J gene TRBJ1-2; 8 bases line up with TRBD1. With V trimmed by 3 bases and J by 3 bases, 15 bases remained unmatched. This CDR3 contains 17 residues. Germline V gives CDR1 DFQATT, CDR2 SNEGSKA (reference sequence).